This entry is about one T cell receptor (beta chain). Its antigen remains unknown. Sequencing used immunoSEQ multiplex PCR; TCRdb keeps in-frame clones, though not all of them. The sample shows millions of clones, more than 85% of them seen only once. Naive CD8 cells were CD45RO-negative, positively selected for CCR7, excluding terminally differentiated effector memory CD45RA+ cells. Recent acute infections and vaccinations were absent in the healthy HIV-negative adult donors. This sample is part of a study of shared clonotypes between healthy human individuals. For the study at large: The study used three CD4 naive, three CD4 memory, two CD8 naive and one CD8 memory plate per donor. Notes on the study in general: Generation probability values for non-shared clonotypes were lower than those for clonotypes shared by all four donors.

Germline CDR1 and CDR2: MNHEY and SMNVEV (reference sequence). CDR3 length: 14 amino acids. Trimming cost V 8 bases and J 1 base; bases outside gene matches: 7. The sequence derives from a man younger than 35 in good health. Some clones in this sample may be carry-over from other donors' samples. The sequenced material came from naive CD8+ T cells from PBMCs. V is TRBV27 and J is TRBJ1-2, with 7 nucleotides matching TRBD1. The CDR3 DNA sequence: TGTGCCAGCTCTAGGGACAGAGATAACTATGGCTACACCTTC. As protein: CASSRDRDNYGYTF.